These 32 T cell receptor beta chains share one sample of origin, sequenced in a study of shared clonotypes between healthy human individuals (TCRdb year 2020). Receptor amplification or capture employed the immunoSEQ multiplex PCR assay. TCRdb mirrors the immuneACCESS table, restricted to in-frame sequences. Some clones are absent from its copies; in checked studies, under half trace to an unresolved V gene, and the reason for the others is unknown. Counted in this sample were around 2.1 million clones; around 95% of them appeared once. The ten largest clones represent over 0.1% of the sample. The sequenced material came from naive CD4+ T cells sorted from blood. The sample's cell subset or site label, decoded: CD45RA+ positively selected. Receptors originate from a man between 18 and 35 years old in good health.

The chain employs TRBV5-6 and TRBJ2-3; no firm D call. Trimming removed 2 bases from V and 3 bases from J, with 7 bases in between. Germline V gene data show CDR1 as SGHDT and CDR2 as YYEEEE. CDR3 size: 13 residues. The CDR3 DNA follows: TGTGCCAGCAGCTTTCAGGCTACAGATACGCAGTATTTT. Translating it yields CASSFQATDTQYF.

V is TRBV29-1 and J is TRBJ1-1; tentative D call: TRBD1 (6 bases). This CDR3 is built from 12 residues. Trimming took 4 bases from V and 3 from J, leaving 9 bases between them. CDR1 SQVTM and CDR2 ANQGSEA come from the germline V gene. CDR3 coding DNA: TGCAGCGTTGGGGCAGGGGACACTGAAGCTTTCTTT. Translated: CSVGAGDTEAFF.

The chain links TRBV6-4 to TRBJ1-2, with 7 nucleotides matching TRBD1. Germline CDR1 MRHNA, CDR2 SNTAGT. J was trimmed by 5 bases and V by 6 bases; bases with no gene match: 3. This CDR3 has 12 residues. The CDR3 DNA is TGTGCCAGCAGGGGGACAGATTATGGCTACACCTTC. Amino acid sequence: CASRGTDYGYTF.

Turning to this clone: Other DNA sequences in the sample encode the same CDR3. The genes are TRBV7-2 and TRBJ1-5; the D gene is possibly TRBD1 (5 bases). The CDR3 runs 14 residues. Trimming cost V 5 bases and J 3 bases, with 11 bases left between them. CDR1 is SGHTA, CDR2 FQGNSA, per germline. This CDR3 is CASSPDSFNQPQHF. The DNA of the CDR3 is TGTGCCAGCAGCCCCGACAGCTTCAATCAGCCCCAGCATTTT.

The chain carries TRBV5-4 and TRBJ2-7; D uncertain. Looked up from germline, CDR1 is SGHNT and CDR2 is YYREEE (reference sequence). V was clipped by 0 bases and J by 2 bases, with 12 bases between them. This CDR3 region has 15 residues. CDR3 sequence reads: CASSLGAGGTYEQYF. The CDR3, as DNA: TGTGCCAGCAGCTTGGGGGCTGGCGGTACCTACGAGCAGTACTTC.

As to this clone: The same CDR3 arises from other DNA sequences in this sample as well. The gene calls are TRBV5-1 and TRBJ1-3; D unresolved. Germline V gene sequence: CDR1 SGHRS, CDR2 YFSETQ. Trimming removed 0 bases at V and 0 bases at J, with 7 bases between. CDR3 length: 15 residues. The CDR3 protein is CASSLAGVSGNTIYF. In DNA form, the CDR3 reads TGCGCCAGCAGCTTGGCAGGCGTCTCTGGAAACACCATATATTTT.

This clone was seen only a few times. CDR3 sequence (DNA): TGCGCCAGCAGCCCGGACGCGGTCTATGGCTACACCTTC. Residues: CASSPDAVYGYTF. The rearrangement links TRBV5-1 to TRBJ1-2; D ambiguous. CDR3 length: 13 residues. Trimming removed 4 bases from V and 4 bases from J, with 11 bases in between. Per the germline V gene, CDR1 is SGHRS and CDR2 is YFSETQ.

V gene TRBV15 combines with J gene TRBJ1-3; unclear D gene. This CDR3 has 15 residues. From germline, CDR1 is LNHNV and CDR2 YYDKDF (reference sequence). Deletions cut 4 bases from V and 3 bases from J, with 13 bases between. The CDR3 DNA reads TGTGCCACCAGCATAAGCGTCTTGGGTGGAAACACCATATATTTT. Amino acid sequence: CATSISVLGGNTIYF.

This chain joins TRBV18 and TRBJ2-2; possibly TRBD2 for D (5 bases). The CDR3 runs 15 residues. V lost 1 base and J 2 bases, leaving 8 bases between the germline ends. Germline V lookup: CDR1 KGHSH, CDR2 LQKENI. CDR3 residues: CASSPLEVNTGELFF. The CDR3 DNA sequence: TGTGCCAGCTCACCACTGGAGGTAAACACCGGGGAGCTGTTTTTT.

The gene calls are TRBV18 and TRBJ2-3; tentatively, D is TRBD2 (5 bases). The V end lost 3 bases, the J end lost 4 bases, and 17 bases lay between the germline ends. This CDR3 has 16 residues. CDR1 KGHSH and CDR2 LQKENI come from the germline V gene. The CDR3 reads CASSPPKGAGADTQYF. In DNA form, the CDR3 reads TGTGCCAGCTCACCCCCCAAGGGCGCGGGTGCAGATACGCAGTATTTT.

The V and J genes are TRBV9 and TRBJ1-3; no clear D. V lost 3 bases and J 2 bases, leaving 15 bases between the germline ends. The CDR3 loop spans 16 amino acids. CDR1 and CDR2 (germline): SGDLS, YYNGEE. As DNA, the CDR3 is TGTGCCAGCAGCGCCCCGGGGTTAGGGACTGGAAACACCATATATTTT. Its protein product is CASSAPGLGTGNTIYF.

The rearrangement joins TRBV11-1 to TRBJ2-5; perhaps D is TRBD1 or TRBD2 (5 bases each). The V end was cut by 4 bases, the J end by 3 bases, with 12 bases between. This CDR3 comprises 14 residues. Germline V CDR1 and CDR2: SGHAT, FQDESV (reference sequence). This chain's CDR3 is CASSYTGTEETQYF. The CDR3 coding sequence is TGTGCCAGCAGCTATACCGGGACCGAAGAGACCCAGTACTTC. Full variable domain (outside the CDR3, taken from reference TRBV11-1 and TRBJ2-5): EAEVAQSPRYKITEKSQAVAFWCDPISGHATLYWYRQILGQGPELLVQFQDESVVDDSQLPKDRFSAERLKGVDSTLKIQPAELGDSAMYLCASSYTGTEETQYFGPGTRLLVL.

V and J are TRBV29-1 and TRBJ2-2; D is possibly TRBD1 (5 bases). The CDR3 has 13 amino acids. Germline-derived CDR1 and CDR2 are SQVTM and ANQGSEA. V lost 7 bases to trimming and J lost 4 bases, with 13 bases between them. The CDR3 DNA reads TGCAGCGCCTATGTTGGGGCCACCGGGGAGCTGTTTTTT. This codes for CSAYVGATGELFF.

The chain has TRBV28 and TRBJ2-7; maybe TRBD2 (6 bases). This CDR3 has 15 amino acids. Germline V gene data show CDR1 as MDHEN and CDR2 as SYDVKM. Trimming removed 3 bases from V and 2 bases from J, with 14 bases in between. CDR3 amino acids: CASSLGGSPTYEQYF. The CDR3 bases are TGTGCCAGCAGTTTGGGGGGAAGTCCAACCTACGAGCAGTACTTC.

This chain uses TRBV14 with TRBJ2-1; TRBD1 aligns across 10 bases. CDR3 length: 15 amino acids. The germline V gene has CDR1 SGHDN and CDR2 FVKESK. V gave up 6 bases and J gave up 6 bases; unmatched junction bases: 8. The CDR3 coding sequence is TGTGCCAGCAGAACCGGGACAGGGGTCCGCAATGAGCAGTTCTTC. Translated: CASRTGTGVRNEQFF.

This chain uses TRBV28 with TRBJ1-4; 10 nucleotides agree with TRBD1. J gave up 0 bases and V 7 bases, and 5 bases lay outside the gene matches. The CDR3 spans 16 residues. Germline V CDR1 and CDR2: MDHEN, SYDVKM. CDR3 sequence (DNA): TGTGCCAGCACGAAGGACAGGGGGACAACTAATGAAAAACTGTTTTTT. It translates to CASTKDRGTTNEKLFF.

CDR3 sequence (DNA): TGCGCCAGCAGCCAAGGCGCTAGCGGGAGAACTAAAGTCGAGCAGTACTTC. Translated: CASSQGASGRTKVEQYF. The chain employs TRBV4-1 and TRBJ2-7, with TRBD2 matching over 10 bases. This CDR3 spans 17 amino acids. Germline CDR1 and CDR2: MGHRA and YSYEKL. V lost 1 base and J lost 6; bases outside the gene matches: 12.

The CDR3: CATQTVLNYGYTF. The CDR3 nucleotides read TGTGCCACCCAGACGGTTTTGAACTATGGCTACACCTTC. V is TRBV10-3 and J is TRBJ1-2; unclear D gene. V lost 10 bases and J lost 2, with 14 bases in between. This CDR3 has 13 residues. CDR1 ENHRY and CDR2 SYGVKD come from the germline V gene.

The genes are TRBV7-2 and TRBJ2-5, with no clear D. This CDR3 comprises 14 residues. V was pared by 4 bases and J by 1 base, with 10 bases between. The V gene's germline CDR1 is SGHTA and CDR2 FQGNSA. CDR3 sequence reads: CASSSTFVQETQYF. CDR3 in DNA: TGTGCCAGCAGCTCTACGTTCGTCCAAGAGACCCAGTACTTC.

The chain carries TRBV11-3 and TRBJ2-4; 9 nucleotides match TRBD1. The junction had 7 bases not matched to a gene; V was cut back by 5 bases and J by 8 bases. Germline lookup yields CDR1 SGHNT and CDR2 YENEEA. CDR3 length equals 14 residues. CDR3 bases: TGTGCCAGCAGCAAGCGGACAGGGGACGACATTCAGTACTTC. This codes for CASSKRTGDDIQYF.

The CDR3 DNA reads TGTGCCAGCAGCTTGAGGCTAGCGGGAGGCCCCGAGGGAGAGACCCAGTACTTC. Its protein product is CASSLRLAGGPEGETQYF. This chain links TRBV5-5 with TRBJ2-5; 11 positions match TRBD2. This CDR3 contains 18 residues. CDR1 is SGHKS and CDR2 is YYEKEE in the germline V gene (reference sequence). Trimming took 1 base from V and 4 from J; bases not matched to a gene: 12.

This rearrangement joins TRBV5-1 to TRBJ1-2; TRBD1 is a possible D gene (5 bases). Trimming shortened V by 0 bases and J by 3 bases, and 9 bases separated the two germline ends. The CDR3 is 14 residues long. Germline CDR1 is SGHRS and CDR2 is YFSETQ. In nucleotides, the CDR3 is TGCGCCAGCAGCTTGGCACGCAGGGACTATGGCTACACCTTC. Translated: CASSLARRDYGYTF.

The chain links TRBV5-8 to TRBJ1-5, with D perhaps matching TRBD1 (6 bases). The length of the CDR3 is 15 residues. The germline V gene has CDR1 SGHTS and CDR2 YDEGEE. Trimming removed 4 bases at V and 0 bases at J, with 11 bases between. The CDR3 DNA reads TGTGCCAGCAGCGAGGGGGTTTATAGCAATCAGCCCCAGCATTTT. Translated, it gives CASSEGVYSNQPQHF.

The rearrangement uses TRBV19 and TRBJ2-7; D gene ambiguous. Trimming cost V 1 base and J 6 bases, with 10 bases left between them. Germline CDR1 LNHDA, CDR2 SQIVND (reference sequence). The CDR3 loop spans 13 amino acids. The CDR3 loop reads CASSIGSRVEQYF. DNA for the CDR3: TGTGCCAGTAGTATAGGATCTCGCGTCGAGCAGTACTTC.

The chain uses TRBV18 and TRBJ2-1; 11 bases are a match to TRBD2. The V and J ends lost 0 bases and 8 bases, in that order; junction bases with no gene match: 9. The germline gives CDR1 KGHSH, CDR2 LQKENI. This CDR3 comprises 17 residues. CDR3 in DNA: TGTGCCAGCTCACCACCGGGAATAGCGGGAGGGCCCCATGAGCAGTTCTTC. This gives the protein CASSPPGIAGGPHEQFF.

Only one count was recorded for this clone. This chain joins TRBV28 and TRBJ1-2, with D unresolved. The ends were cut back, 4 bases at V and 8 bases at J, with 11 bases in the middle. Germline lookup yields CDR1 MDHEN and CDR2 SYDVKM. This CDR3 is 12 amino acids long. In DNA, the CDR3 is TGTGCCAGCAGTTGGGGAGTAGCCGGCTACACCTTC. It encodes CASSWGVAGYTF.

The CDR3 spells CASSAQTGLETQYF. CDR3 DNA: TGTGCCAGCAGCGCACAAACAGGGTTGGAGACCCAGTACTTC. The V and J genes are TRBV6-1 and TRBJ2-5, with a tentative D call TRBD1 (6 bases). The V end lost 6 bases, the J end lost 5 bases, and 16 bases lay between the germline ends. Germline values: CDR1 MNHNS, CDR2 SASEGT. The CDR3 is made up of 14 amino acids.

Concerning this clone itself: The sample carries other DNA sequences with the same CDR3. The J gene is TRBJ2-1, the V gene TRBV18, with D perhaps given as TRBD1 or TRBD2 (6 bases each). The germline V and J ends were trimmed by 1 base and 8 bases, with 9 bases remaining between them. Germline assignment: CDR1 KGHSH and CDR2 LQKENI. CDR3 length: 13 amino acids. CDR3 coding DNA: TGTGCCAGCTCACCACAGGGGGGCGATGAGCAGTTCTTC. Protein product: CASSPQGGDEQFF.

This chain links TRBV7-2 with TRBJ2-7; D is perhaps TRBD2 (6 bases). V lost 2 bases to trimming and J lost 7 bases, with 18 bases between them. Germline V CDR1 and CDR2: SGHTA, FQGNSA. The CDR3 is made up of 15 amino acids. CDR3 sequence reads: CASSLLGRREEEQYF. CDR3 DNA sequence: TGTGCCAGCAGCTTACTGGGACGGAGGGAGGAAGAGCAGTACTTC.

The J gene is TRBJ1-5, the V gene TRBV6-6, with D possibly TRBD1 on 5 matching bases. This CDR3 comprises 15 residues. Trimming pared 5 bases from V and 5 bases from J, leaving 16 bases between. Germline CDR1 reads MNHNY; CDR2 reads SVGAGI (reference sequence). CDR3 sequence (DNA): TGTGCCAGCAGTCCGGGCAAAGGGGTTTATCAGCCCCAGCATTTT. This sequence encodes CASSPGKGVYQPQHF.

The CDR3 loop is CASSPWTGVDYGYTF. CDR3 DNA: TGTGCCAGTAGTCCGTGGACAGGGGTTGACTATGGCTACACCTTC. The chain uses TRBV19 and TRBJ1-2, with 9 positions matching TRBD1. V shed 5 bases, J shed 3 bases, and the junction held 7 bases outside the gene matches. The V gene's germline CDR1 is LNHDA and CDR2 SQIVND (reference sequence). CDR3 length equals 15 residues.

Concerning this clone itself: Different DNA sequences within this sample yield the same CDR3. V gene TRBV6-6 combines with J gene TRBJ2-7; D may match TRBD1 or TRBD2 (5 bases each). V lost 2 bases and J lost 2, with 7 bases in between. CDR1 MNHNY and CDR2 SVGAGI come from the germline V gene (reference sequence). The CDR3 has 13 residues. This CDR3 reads CASSYGGTYEQYF. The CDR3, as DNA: TGTGCCAGCAGTTACGGGGGTACCTACGAGCAGTACTTC.